One and the same sample provided the 16 T cell receptor beta chains below, sequenced in a study of blood T cell repertoires in COVID-19. Only in-frame clones appear in the TCRdb table, and some are missing; sequencing was by immunoSEQ multiplex PCR. The repertoire consists of some 370,000 clones, with around 87% occurring once and the leading ten covering around 6.3%. Sequences were obtained from peripheral blood. Source of these receptors: a young man with active or convalescent COVID-19.

The rearrangement links TRBV19 to TRBJ2-5, with 7 bases identical to TRBD1. The V gene's germline CDR1 is LNHDA and CDR2 SQIVND (reference sequence). Unmatched junction bases numbered 11, after V lost 5 bases and J lost 2 bases. This CDR3 contains 16 residues. CDR3 region: CASSRRTGPGQETQYF. The CDR3 coding sequence is TGTGCCAGTAGTCGGCGGACAGGACCAGGACAAGAGACCCAGTACTTC.

This clone was seen only a few times. The identical CDR3 is also encoded by other nucleotide sequences in the sample. The genes are TRBV27 and TRBJ1-5; TRBD1 is a possible D gene (6 bases). The CDR3 runs to 15 residues. Trimming shortened V by 0 bases and J by 2 bases, and 8 bases separated the two germline ends. In germline, CDR1 is MNHEY, CDR2 SMNVEV (reference sequence). The CDR3 coding sequence is TGTGCCAGCAGTTTATCAGGGGGTGGCAATCAGCCCCAGCATTTT. This gives the protein CASSLSGGGNQPQHF.

The chain is built from TRBV19 and TRBJ1-5; D not resolved. Looked up from germline, CDR1 is LNHDA and CDR2 is SQIVND (reference sequence). The V gene lost 9 bases and the J gene lost 4 bases, with 10 bases spanning the gap. The CDR3 extends over 12 amino acids. The CDR3 region has the DNA TGTGCCAGCCAGCGCGTGAATCAGCCCCAGCATTTT. Protein sequence: CASQRVNQPQHF.

V gene TRBV4-3 combines with J gene TRBJ1-1; 8 bases align to TRBD1. This CDR3 is 18 amino acids long. Unmatched junction bases numbered 12, after V lost 3 bases and J lost 0 bases. Germline loops: CDR1 LGHNA, CDR2 YSLEER. CDR3 amino acids: CASSQGDRRLLMNTEAFF. The CDR3 coding sequence is TGCGCCAGCAGCCAGGGGGACAGGCGTCTCCTCATGAACACTGAAGCTTTCTTT.

The CDR3 DNA is TGTGCCAGCAGCTCCACTAGGGCTTACAATGAGCAGTTCTTC. Translation gives CASSSTRAYNEQFF. V gene TRBV13 combines with J gene TRBJ2-1, with D perhaps matching TRBD2 (5 bases). Trimming stripped 4 bases from V and 4 bases from J, with 11 bases between. This CDR3 is built from 14 residues. Germline lookup yields CDR1 PRHDT and CDR2 FYEKMQ (reference sequence). Full variable domain (missing parts from reference TRBV13 and TRBJ2-1): AAGVIQSPRHLIKEKRETATLKCYPIPRHDTVYWYQQGPGQDPQFLISFYEKMQSDKGSIPDRFSAQQFSDYHSELNMSSLELGDSALYFCASSSTRAYNEQFFGPGTRLTVL.

This chain connects TRBV30 to TRBJ1-2, with D tentatively TRBD1 (5 bases). V was shortened by 3 bases and J by 3 bases, with 11 bases between the two germline ends. The CDR3 covers 13 residues. Per the germline V gene, CDR1 is GTSNPN and CDR2 is SVGIG (reference sequence). In nucleotides, the CDR3 is TGTGCCTGGAGGGGGGAGGCCTACTATGGCTACACCTTC. It codes for CAWRGEAYYGYTF.

The rearrangement links TRBV7-8 to TRBJ1-6; D uncertain. V was pared by 1 base and J by 8 bases, with 15 bases between. The CDR3 is 16 residues long. The germline V gene has CDR1 SGHVS and CDR2 FQNEAQ. The CDR3 sequence is CASSLVPDPGYSPLHF. Here the CDR3 DNA reads TGTGCCAGCAGCTTAGTGCCAGACCCGGGATATTCACCCCTCCACTTT.

This clone appeared once. This chain connects TRBV19 to TRBJ2-1; 9 nucleotides align to TRBD2. The CDR3 totals 19 residues. The V segment lost 2 bases and the J segment 4 bases; nucleotides outside the gene matches: 15. Germline V gene lookup returns CDR1 LNHDA and CDR2 SQIVND (reference sequence). Here the CDR3 reads CASSIHGGSSGSPYNEQFF. The CDR3 DNA is TGTGCCAGTAGTATACATGGCGGAAGTAGCGGGAGTCCGTACAATGAGCAGTTCTTC.

The chain uses TRBV12-3 or TRBV12-4 and TRBJ1-6; possibly TRBD1 for D (6 bases). The V gene lost 3 bases and the J gene lost 10 bases, with 10 bases spanning the gap. The CDR3 length is 13 residues. The CDR3 loop is CASSLGHLSPLHF. The CDR3 DNA reads TGTGCCAGCAGTTTGGGACACCTCTCACCCCTCCACTTT.

The chain uses TRBV29-1 and TRBJ1-2; no definite D call. CDR1 SQVTM and CDR2 ANQGSEA come from the germline V gene. Trimming took off 0 bases at V and 2 bases at J, with 10 bases between the two ends. The CDR3 sequence is 14 residues long. CDR3 amino acids: CSVEEVRGNYGYTF. The CDR3 nucleotides read TGCAGCGTTGAAGAGGTACGAGGAAACTATGGCTACACCTTC.

The chain recombines TRBV4-3 with TRBJ2-5, with TRBD2 identical over 14 bases. The CDR3 sequence is 18 residues long. V shed 0 bases and J 7 bases; nucleotides not matched to a gene: 10. CDR1 is LGHNA, CDR2 YSLEER, per germline. CDR3 amino acids: CASSQDPRGTSGRGTQYF. In DNA, the CDR3 is TGCGCCAGCAGCCAAGATCCCCGCGGGACTAGCGGGAGAGGGACCCAGTACTTC.

This clone has only one observation. The CDR3 is CASSIRGQGSAEAFF. For the CDR3, the DNA is TGTGCCAGTAGTATTCGAGGGCAGGGGTCGGCTGAAGCTTTCTTT. This rearrangement joins TRBV19 to TRBJ1-1; possibly TRBD1 for D (6 bases). CDR3 length equals 15 residues. Looked up from germline, CDR1 is LNHDA and CDR2 is SQIVND (reference sequence). V shed 3 bases and J shed 6 bases, with 17 bases lying between them.

This chain joins TRBV7-2 and TRBJ1-3, with TRBD1 identical over 7 bases. The germline V gene has CDR1 SGHTA and CDR2 FQGNSA. This CDR3 spans 14 amino acids. V shed 5 bases and J 7 bases; nucleotides not matched to a gene: 8. CDR3 residues: CASSGLRGANTIYF. As DNA, the CDR3 is TGTGCCAGCAGCGGACTCAGGGGGGCGAACACCATATATTTT. Full variable domain (rest looked up from reference TRBV7-2 and TRBJ1-3): GAGVSQSPSNKVTEKGKDVELRCDPISGHTALYWYRQSLGQGLEFLIYFQGNSAPDKSGLPSDRFSAERTGGSVSTLTIQRTQQEDSAVYLCASSGLRGANTIYFGEGSWLTVV.

DNA for the CDR3: TGTGCCACCCGTTCCAGGGTCGGCTCCTACAATGAGCAGTTCTTC. This codes for CATRSRVGSYNEQFF. This sequence joins TRBV24-1 and TRBJ2-1, with D maybe TRBD1 (5 bases). Germline V gene sequence: CDR1 KGHDR, CDR2 SFDVKD. CDR3 length: 15 residues. Trimming took 9 bases from V and 0 from J, leaving 14 bases between them.

In the case of this clone: This specimen includes other DNA sequences encoding the same CDR3. This chain connects TRBV7-2 to TRBJ1-2, with 9 bases aligning to TRBD1. In germline, CDR1 is SGHTA, CDR2 FQGNSA. This CDR3 is 13 amino acids long. V dropped 5 bases and J dropped 4; count of bases not matched to a gene: 2. The CDR3 DNA is TGTGCCAGCAGCCCACAGGGGGCCTATGGCTACACCTTC. It encodes CASSPQGAYGYTF.

The J gene is TRBJ1-5, the V gene TRBV6-2 or TRBV6-3, with TRBD1 identical over 9 bases. Germline CDR1 reads MNHEY; CDR2 reads SVGEGT. The CDR3 is made up of 16 amino acids. V dropped 5 bases and J dropped 6; count of bases not matched to a gene: 11. The CDR3 nucleotides read TGTGCCAGCAGTCTCAGGGTGGACAGGGGAGGTCAGCCCCAGCATTTT. Translated, it gives CASSLRVDRGGQPQHF.